The 18 T cell receptor beta chains listed next were all sequenced from one sample in a study of shared clonotypes between healthy human individuals. Profiling relied on immunoSEQ multiplex PCR, and the TCRdb table lists in-frame clones only, not all of them. The sample carries 1.4 million to 1.5 million clones, around 97% recorded once. Sequenced input: naive CD4+ T cells sorted from blood. Stated subset: CD45RA+ positively selected. These receptor sequences come from a man aged 25 to 40 in good health.

The chain recombines TRBV6-1 with TRBJ1-5; D remains unclear. CDR3 length equals 12 residues. Germline V lookup: CDR1 MNHNS, CDR2 SASEGT. The ends were cut back, 0 bases at V and 10 bases at J, with 7 bases in the middle. CDR3 nucleotides: TGTGCCAGCAGTGAAGCTGGGGTTCCCCAGCATTTT. Amino acid sequence: CASSEAGVPQHF.

This chain links TRBV2 with TRBJ2-1; D is undetermined. Germline CDR1 SNHLY, CDR2 FYNNEI. The V and J ends lost 5 bases and 2 bases respectively, with 10 bases between them. The CDR3 consists of 14 residues. CDR3 bases: TGTGCCAGCAGTTACTCGGGCACCTACAATGAGCAGTTCTTC. Residues: CASSYSGTYNEQFF.

V and J are TRBV5-6 and TRBJ2-7; D unresolved. CDR3 length equals 13 residues. The V and J ends lost 0 bases and 3 bases respectively, with 7 bases between them. Per the germline V gene, CDR1 is SGHDT and CDR2 is YYEEEE. CDR3 sequence reads: CASSLAGYYEQYF. DNA for the CDR3: TGTGCCAGCAGCTTGGCCGGATACTACGAGCAGTACTTC.

This clone was detected once. This CDR3 is also generated by other DNA sequences in the sample. J is TRBJ2-7 and V is TRBV18; 8 bases align to TRBD1. CDR1 KGHSH and CDR2 LQKENI come from the germline V gene. This CDR3 is built from 12 residues. With V trimmed by 2 bases and J by 7 bases, 1 base remained unmatched. CDR3: CASSPTGGEQYF. The CDR3, as DNA: TGTGCCAGCTCACCAACAGGGGGAGAGCAGTACTTC.

The rearrangement joins TRBV7-2 to TRBJ2-1, with D unclear. Per the germline V gene, CDR1 is SGHTA and CDR2 is FQGNSA. This CDR3 contains 14 residues. With 1 base removed from V and 15 bases from J, the gap between germline ends came to 19 bases. Here the CDR3 DNA reads TGTGCCAGCAGCTTAGGGTCTTTGCTCGGCGTCCGGTTCTTC. Its translation is CASSLGSLLGVRFF.

The chain has TRBV19 and TRBJ1-2, with 9 bases fitting TRBD1. Germline CDR1 and CDR2: LNHDA and SQIVND (reference sequence). Trimming at V came to 5 bases and at J to 7 bases, leaving 8 bases not matched to a gene. The CDR3 contains 14 residues. CDR3 nucleotide sequence: TGTGCCAGTAGTTACAGGACAGGGGCTGGTGGCTACACCTTC. Its translation is CASSYRTGAGGYTF. The entire variable domain, with the rest obtained from reference TRBV19 and TRBJ1-2, is as follows: DGGITQSPKYLFRKEGQNVTLSCEQNLNHDAMYWYRQDPGQGLRLIYYSQIVNDFQKGDIAEGYSVSREKKESFPLTVTSAQKNPTAFYLCASSYRTGAGGYTFGSGTRLTVV.

The count of this clone is one. The genes are TRBV30 and TRBJ2-4; D gene ambiguous. This CDR3 region has 11 residues. Trimming removed 4 bases at V and 10 bases at J, with 11 bases between. Germline CDR1 GTSNPN, CDR2 SVGIG (reference sequence). The CDR3 spells CAWKLSRIQYF. As DNA, the CDR3 is TGTGCCTGGAAACTCTCCCGAATTCAGTACTTC.

The rearrangement links TRBV5-4 to TRBJ2-2; D perhaps matches TRBD1 (5 bases). This CDR3 is built from 15 residues. Germline values: CDR1 SGHNT, CDR2 YYREEE (reference sequence). Trimming stripped 9 bases from V and 0 bases from J, with 15 bases between. This CDR3 reads CATNKGQTNTGELFF. In DNA form, the CDR3 reads TGTGCCACAAACAAGGGGCAGACGAACACCGGGGAGCTGTTTTTT.

The chain joins TRBV5-1 to TRBJ1-5, with TRBD1 matching 9 bases. The J segment lost 9 bases and the V segment lost 0 bases, leaving 7 bases of the junction unmatched. The germline V gene has CDR1 SGHRS and CDR2 YFSETQ. CDR3 length: 15 residues. DNA for the CDR3: TGCGCCAGCAGCTTGGCGGGACAGGGAGAAGGGCCCCAGCATTTT. Protein product: CASSLAGQGEGPQHF.

In DNA, the CDR3 is TGTGCCACCAGCAGAGATTTGCGGGCGGGCGGGGAGCTGTTTTTT. Translating gives CATSRDLRAGGELFF. The chain carries TRBV15 and TRBJ2-2; a weak D match, TRBD2 (5 bases). Trimming took 0 bases from V and 7 from J, leaving 12 bases between them. CDR1 and CDR2 (germline): LNHNV, YYDKDF (reference sequence). This CDR3 region has 15 residues.

The chain couples TRBV2 to TRBJ2-3; 8 bases map to TRBD2. Germline V CDR1 and CDR2: SNHLY, FYNNEI. Unmatched junction bases numbered 7, after V lost 7 bases and J lost 7 bases. This CDR3 is 13 amino acids long. CDR3 region: CASNGRDSNTQYF. In DNA, the CDR3 is TGTGCCAGCAACGGGAGGGATTCAAATACGCAGTATTTT.

The chain is built from TRBV6-6 and TRBJ2-7; 13 bases align to TRBD2. The CDR3 loop spans 16 amino acids. Trimming cost V 5 bases and J 2 bases; bases outside gene matches: 6. Germline-derived CDR1 and CDR2 are MNHNY and SVGAGI (reference sequence). The CDR3 nucleotides read TGTGCCAGCAGTCCTGGGACTAGCGGGAAGCCCTACGAGCAGTACTTC. Encoded protein: CASSPGTSGKPYEQYF.

This clone was counted a few times. The J gene is TRBJ2-7, the V gene TRBV5-4, with a possible D match to TRBD1 (6 bases). CDR1 and CDR2 from the germline V gene are SGHNT and YYREEE (reference sequence). The CDR3 runs 12 residues. V dropped 4 bases and J dropped 3 bases, with 8 bases sitting between them. CDR3 residues: CASSKDSYEQYF. The CDR3 nucleotides read TGTGCCAGCAGCAAGGACAGCTACGAGCAGTACTTC.

This clone was detected only once. The rearrangement links TRBV28 to TRBJ1-4; the D gene is possibly TRBD1 (5 bases). This CDR3 comprises 15 residues. In germline, CDR1 is MDHEN, CDR2 SYDVKM. V gave up 5 bases and J gave up 8 bases, with 18 bases separating them. DNA of the CDR3: TGTGCCAGCAGTACGTCTGGGTGGGGGGGAGAAAAACTGTTTTTT. Its protein is CASSTSGWGGEKLFF. Full variable domain (missing parts from reference TRBV28 and TRBJ1-4): DVKVTQSSRYLVKRTGEKVFLECVQDMDHENMFWYRQDPGLGLRLIYFSYDVKMKEKGDIPEGYSVSREKKERFSLILESASTNQTSMYLCASSTSGWGGEKLFFGSGTQLSVL.

This chain links TRBV5-1 with TRBJ2-3, with 11 bases lining up with TRBD2. This CDR3 is 17 amino acids long. The V segment lost 4 bases and the J segment 5 bases; nucleotides outside the gene matches: 12. Germline V gene data show CDR1 as SGHRS and CDR2 as YFSETQ. CDR3 residues: CASSLTSGSASRDTQYF. The CDR3 coding sequence is TGCGCCAGCAGCCTTACTAGCGGGAGCGCCTCAAGAGATACGCAGTATTTT. The full variable domain, with the rest looked up from reference TRBV5-1 and TRBJ2-3, is KAGVTQTPRYLIKTRGQQVTLSCSPISGHRSVSWYQQTPGQGLQFLFEYFSETQRNKGNFPGRFSGRQFSNSRSEMNVSTLELGDSALYLCASSLTSGSASRDTQYFGPGTRLTVL.

J is TRBJ2-6 and V is TRBV27; 11 bases line up with TRBD1. CDR3 length: 17 residues. V lost 7 bases and J lost 2; bases outside the gene matches: 7. Germline V CDR1 and CDR2: MNHEY, SMNVEV (reference sequence). This chain's CDR3 is CASTPGQGDPGANVLTF. The CDR3 DNA reads TGTGCCAGCACCCCGGGACAGGGGGATCCTGGGGCCAACGTCCTGACTTTC.

As for this clone: Other nucleotide sequences in the sample specify the same CDR3. The chain couples TRBV9 to TRBJ2-1; no clear D gene. The germline V and J ends were trimmed by 1 base and 2 bases, with 4 bases remaining between them. Germline lookup yields CDR1 SGDLS and CDR2 YYNGEE. The CDR3 spans 13 residues. The CDR3 nucleotides are TGTGCCAGCAGCGTAACGCCCTACAATGAGCAGTTCTTC. Its protein is CASSVTPYNEQFF.

The gene calls are TRBV5-4 and TRBJ1-1; D might be TRBD1 (5 bases). Germline CDR1 reads SGHNT; CDR2 reads YYREEE (reference sequence). The V and J ends lost 1 base and 0 bases respectively, with 10 bases between them. CDR3 length: 15 residues. The CDR3, as DNA: TGTGCCAGCAGCTTGCGGACAAGCCTGAACACTGAAGCTTTCTTT. Translating it yields CASSLRTSLNTEAFF.